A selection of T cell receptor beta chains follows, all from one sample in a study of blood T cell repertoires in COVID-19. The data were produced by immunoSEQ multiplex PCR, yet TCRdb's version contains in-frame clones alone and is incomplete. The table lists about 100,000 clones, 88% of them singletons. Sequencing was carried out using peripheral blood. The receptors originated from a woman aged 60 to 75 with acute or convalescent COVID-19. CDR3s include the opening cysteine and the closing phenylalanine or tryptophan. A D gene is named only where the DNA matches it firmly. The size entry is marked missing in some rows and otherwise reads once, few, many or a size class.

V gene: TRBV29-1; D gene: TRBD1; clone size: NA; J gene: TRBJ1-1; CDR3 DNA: TGCAGCGCCCGGACAGGGGGCAACACTGAAGCTTTCTTT; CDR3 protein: CSARTGGNTEAFF
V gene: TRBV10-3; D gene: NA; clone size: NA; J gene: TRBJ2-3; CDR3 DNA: TGTGCCATCAGTGAGGACCGGGAAAGCCAGTATTTT; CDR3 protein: CAISEDRESQYF
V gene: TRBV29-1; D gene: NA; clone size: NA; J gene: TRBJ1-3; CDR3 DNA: TGCAGCGCCCTGCTCAGAGGGACAAAAGGAAACACCATATATTTT; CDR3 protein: CSALLRGTKGNTIYF
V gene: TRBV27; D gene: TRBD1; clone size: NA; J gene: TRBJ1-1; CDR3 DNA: TGTGCCAGCACCCGGGACAACAGGGGAAACACTGAAGCTTTCTTT; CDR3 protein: CASTRDNRGNTEAFF
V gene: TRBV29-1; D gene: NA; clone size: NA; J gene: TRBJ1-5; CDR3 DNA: TGCAGCGCCACACAGGATAGCAATCAGCCCCAGCATTTT; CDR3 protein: CSATQDSNQPQHF
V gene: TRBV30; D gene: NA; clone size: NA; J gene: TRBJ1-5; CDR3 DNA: TGTGCCTGGAGTCCTCAGGGGATAGGGCCCCAGCATTTT; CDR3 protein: CAWSPQGIGPQHF
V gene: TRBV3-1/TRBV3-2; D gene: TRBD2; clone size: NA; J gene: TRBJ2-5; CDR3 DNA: TGTGCCAGCAGCCAAATGGGGGGGCAAGAGACCCAGTACTTC; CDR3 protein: CASSQMGGQETQYF
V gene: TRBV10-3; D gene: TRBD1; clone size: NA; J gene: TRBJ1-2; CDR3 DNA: TGTGCCATCAGTGAGTCAGGTGGGACAGGGTCGGACTATGGCTACACCTTC; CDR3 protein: CAISESGGTGSDYGYTF
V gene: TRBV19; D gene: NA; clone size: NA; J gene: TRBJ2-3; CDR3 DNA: TGTGCCAGTAGTATAGATGTCAATGGGGGCTCCGATACGCAGTATTTT; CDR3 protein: CASSIDVNGGSDTQYF
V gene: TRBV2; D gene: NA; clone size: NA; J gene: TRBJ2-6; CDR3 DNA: TGTGCCAGCAGTTGGGACTTAACGGTGGACTCTGGGGCCAACGTCCTGACTTTC; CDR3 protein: CASSWDLTVDSGANVLTF
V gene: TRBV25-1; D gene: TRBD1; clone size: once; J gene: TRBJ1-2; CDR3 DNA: TGTGCCAGCAGTATAGGGGACAGGGGATATGGCTACACCTTC; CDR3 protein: CASSIGDRGYGYTF
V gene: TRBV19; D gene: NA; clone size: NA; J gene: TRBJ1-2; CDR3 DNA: TGTGCCAGTATGGATAATGGGGGGGCTAACTATGGCTACACCTTC; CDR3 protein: CASMDNGGANYGYTF
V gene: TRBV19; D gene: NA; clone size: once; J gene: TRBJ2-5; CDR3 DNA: TGTGCCAGTAGTTCGACAGGTTTAAAAGAGACCCAGTACTTC; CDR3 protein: CASSSTGLKETQYF
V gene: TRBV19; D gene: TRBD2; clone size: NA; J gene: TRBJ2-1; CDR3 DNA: TGTGCCAGTAGTATAGCGCGACTAGCGGGAGTTGGGGAGCAGTTCTTC; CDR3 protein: CASSIARLAGVGEQFF
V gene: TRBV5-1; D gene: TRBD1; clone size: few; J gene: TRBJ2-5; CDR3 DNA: TGCGCCAGCAGCCTACAGGGGGCGGCGAGGGAGACCCAGTACTTC; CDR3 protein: CASSLQGAARETQYF
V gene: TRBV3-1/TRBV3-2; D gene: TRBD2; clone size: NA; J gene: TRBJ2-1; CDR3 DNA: TGTGCCAGCAGCCCCGGGACTAGCGGGAGTAATGAGCAGTTCTTC; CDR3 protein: CASSPGTSGSNEQFF
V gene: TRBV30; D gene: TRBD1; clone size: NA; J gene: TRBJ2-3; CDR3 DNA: TGTGCCTGGAGTGCAGGGGGTCCGGATACGCAGTATTTT; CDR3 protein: CAWSAGGPDTQYF
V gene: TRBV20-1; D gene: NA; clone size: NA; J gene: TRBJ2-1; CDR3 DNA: TGCAGTGCTAGAAAAAATGTAGAGCAGTTCTTC; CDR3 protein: CSARKNVEQFF
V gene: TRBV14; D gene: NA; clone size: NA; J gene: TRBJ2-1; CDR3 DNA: TGTGCCAGCAGCCAGCGGGGAGCTAAGGAGCAGTTCTTC; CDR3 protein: CASSQRGAKEQFF
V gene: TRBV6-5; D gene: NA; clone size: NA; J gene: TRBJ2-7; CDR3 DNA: TGTGCCAGCGGAAATCCCCAGGGTAGGGACGAGCAGTACTTC; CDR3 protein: CASGNPQGRDEQYF
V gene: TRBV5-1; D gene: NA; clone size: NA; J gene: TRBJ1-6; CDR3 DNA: TGCGCCAGCAGCCCGGAAGGCCGGGGTCGACCAGATTCACCCCTCCACTTT; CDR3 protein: CASSPEGRGRPDSPLHF
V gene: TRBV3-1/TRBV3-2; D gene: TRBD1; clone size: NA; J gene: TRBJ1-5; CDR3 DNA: TGTGCCAGCAGCCCGGGACAGCAGGGCAATCAGCCCCAGCATTTT; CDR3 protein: CASSPGQQGNQPQHF
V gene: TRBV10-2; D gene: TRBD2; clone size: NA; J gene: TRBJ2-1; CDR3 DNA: TGCGCCAGCGCCGGGACTAGCGTAAATGAGCAGTTCTTC; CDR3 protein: CASAGTSVNEQFF
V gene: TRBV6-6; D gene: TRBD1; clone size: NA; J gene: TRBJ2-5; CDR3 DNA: TGTGCCAGCACCTCCGACAGGGGCCCACAAGGGGAATACTTC; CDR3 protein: CASTSDRGPQGEYF
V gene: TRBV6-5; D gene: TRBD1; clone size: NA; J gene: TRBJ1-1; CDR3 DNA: TGTGCCGGGCACAAACAGGGGAGCAACACTGAAGCTTTCTTT; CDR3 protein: CAGHKQGSNTEAFF
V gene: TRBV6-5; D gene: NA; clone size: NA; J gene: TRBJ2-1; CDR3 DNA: TGTGCCAGCAGACAAGACTACAGCTCCTACAATGAGCAGTTCTTC; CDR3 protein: CASRQDYSSYNEQFF
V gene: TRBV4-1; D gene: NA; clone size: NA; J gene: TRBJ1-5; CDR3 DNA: TGCGCCAGCAGCCAAGGAGAGAGGAGCAATCAGCCCCAGCATTTT; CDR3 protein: CASSQGERSNQPQHF
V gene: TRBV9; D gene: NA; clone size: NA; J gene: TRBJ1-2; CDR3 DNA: TGTGCCAGCAGCGTAGCGTTAACAGGCTATGGCTACACCTTC; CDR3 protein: CASSVALTGYGYTF
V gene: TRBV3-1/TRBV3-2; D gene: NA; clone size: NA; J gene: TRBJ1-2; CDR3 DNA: TGTGCCAGCAGCCAACCACAGGTGCCCCGGGATGGCTACACCTTC; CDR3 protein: CASSQPQVPRDGYTF
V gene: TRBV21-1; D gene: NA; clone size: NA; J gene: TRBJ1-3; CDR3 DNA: TGTGCCAGCAGCTCGTGCGGCGGACAGCTCTCTGGAAACACCATATATTTT; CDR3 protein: CASSSCGGQLSGNTIYF
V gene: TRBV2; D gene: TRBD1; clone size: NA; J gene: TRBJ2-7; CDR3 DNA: TGTGCCACCACAGACCGGGACAGACGGTCCTACGAGCAGTACTTC; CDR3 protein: CATTDRDRRSYEQYF
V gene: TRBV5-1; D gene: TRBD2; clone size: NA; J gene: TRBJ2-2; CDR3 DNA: TGCGCCAGCAGCATCGGACTAGCGGGAGGCACCGGGGAGCTGTTTTTT; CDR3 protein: CASSIGLAGGTGELFF
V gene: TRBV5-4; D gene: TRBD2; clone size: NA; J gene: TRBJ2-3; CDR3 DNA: TGTGCCAGCAGCCAAGGACTAGCGGGAGGAGGGGATACGCAGTATTTT; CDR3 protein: CASSQGLAGGGDTQYF
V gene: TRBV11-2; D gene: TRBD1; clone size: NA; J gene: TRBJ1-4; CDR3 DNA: TGTGCCAGCAGCTACCGGACAGGGCTTACTAATGAAAAACTGTTTTTT; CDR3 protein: CASSYRTGLTNEKLFF
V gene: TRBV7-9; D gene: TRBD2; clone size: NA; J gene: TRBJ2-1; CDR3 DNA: TGTGCCAGCAGCTTAGTGGCGGGAGGCTCCAATGAGCAGTTCTTC; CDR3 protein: CASSLVAGGSNEQFF
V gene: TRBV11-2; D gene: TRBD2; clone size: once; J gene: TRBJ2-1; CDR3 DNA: TGTGCCAGCAGCTTGATGGTGTCTAGCGGGAGCCGAGCGCAGTTCTTC; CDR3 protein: CASSLMVSSGSRAQFF
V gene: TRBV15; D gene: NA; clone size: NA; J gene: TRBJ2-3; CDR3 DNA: TGTGCCACCAGCAGCGCGACTAGTAGGAGGGCAGATACGCAGTATTTT; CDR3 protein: CATSSATSRRADTQYF
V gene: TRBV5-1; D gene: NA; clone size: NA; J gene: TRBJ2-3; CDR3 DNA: TGCGCCAGCAGCTCAGGAGTTGATGCTAGCAGACGCACAGATACGCAGTATTTT; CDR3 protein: CASSSGVDASRRTDTQYF
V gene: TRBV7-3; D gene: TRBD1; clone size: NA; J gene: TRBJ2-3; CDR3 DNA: TGTGCCAGCAGCTTAACCGGGACAGGTTCTTTGGATACGCAGTATTTT; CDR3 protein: CASSLTGTGSLDTQYF
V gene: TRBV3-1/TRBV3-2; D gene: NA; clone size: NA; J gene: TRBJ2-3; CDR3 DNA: TGTGCCAGCAGCCACCCGACTACTAGCACAGATACGCAGTATTTT; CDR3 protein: CASSHPTTSTDTQYF
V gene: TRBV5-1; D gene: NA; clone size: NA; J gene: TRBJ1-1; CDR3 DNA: TGCGCCAGCAGCTTGGCCAGGGTTGCCGGCACTGAAGCTTTCTTT; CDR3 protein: CASSLARVAGTEAFF